The 11 T cell receptor beta chains in this list originate from one sample, sequenced in a study of CD8 T cells in ankylosing spondylitis. TCRdb redid the calling of the 5' RACE reads with MiXCR, one entry per CDR3 protein. There are under 300,000 distinct CDR3 sequences in the sample; roughly 10% occur only once, and 6% to 7.5% lies in the top ten. The specimen was blood, either unsorted or a sorted T cell fraction (not recorded which). These receptors came from a male donor with ankylosing spondylitis or in good health (not recorded which).

This clonotype was found a few times. The chain's CDR3 is CASSQVPIDRVNYGYTF. The DNA of the CDR3 is TGCGCCAGCAGCCAAGTTCCCATTGACAGGGTTAACTATGGCTACACCTTC. The chain carries TRBV4-1 and TRBJ1-2; 7 bases are shared with TRBD1. Germline V lookup: CDR1 MGHRA, CDR2 YSYEKL. The J segment lost 1 base and the V segment lost 1 base, leaving 9 bases of the junction unmatched. This CDR3 is 17 amino acids long.

This clonotype was observed many times. This rearrangement joins TRBV5-1 to TRBJ2-2, with D perhaps matching TRBD1 (6 bases). The CDR3 extends over 14 amino acids. V dropped 4 bases and J dropped 1 base, with 8 bases sitting between them. Germline V lookup: CDR1 SGHRS, CDR2 YFSETQ. CDR3 nucleotides: TGCGCCAGCAGCCCGACAGGGAACACCGGGGAGCTGTTTTTT. Translation gives CASSPTGNTGELFF.

This clonotype occurred many times. The chain joins TRBV11-3 to TRBJ2-1; D remains ambiguous. The CDR3 is 14 amino acids. Germline V gene sequence: CDR1 SGHNT, CDR2 YENEEA. Trimming cost V 0 bases and J 9 bases, with 12 bases left between them. The CDR3 DNA sequence: TGTGCCAGCAGCTTAGAGTCAGGTGCCGCTGAGCAGTTCTTC. As protein: CASSLESGAAEQFF.

In its sample, this clonotype was seen many times. This chain connects TRBV29-1 to TRBJ1-1; D gene ambiguous. Germline assignment: CDR1 SQVTM and CDR2 ANQGSEA. Trimming pared 5 bases from V and 1 base from J, leaving 5 bases between. The CDR3 is 11 residues long. In nucleotides, the CDR3 is TGCAGCGTTCTAGAGAACACTGAAGCTTTCTTT. This translates into CSVLENTEAFF. Using reference TRBV29-1 and TRBJ1-1 for the parts outside the CDR3, the full variable domain is SAVISQKPSRDICQRGTSLTIQCQVDSQVTMMFWYRQQPGQSLTLIATANQGSEATYESGFVIDKFPISRPNLTFSTLTVSNMSPEDSSIYLCSVLENTEAFFGQGTRLTVV.

This clonotype was seen many times. The V and J genes are TRBV11-2 and TRBJ2-1; a possible D gene is TRBD2 (7 bases). Germline V lookup: CDR1 SGHAT, CDR2 FQNNGV. Deletions cut 5 bases from V and 12 bases from J, with 23 bases between. The CDR3 runs to 15 residues. The CDR3: CASSAILVGGQGQFF. CDR3 DNA sequence: TGTGCCAGCAGCGCCATCTTAGTGGGGGGGCAGGGGCAGTTCTTC.

DNA for the CDR3: TGTGCCAGCAGCCAAATCATCGGGGGCGAGCAGTACTTC. Protein sequence: CASSQIIGGEQYF. The J gene is TRBJ2-7, the V gene TRBV14; possibly TRBD2 for D (6 bases). Germline V gives CDR1 SGHDN, CDR2 FVKESK. The V gene lost 2 bases and the J gene lost 6 bases, with 11 bases spanning the gap. The CDR3 runs to 13 residues.

In DNA, the CDR3 is TGCAGTGCGGGCCCAGCAGATACGCAGTATTTT. Translation gives CSAGPADTQYF. The genes are TRBV20-1 and TRBJ2-3; no clear D gene. CDR1 and CDR2 (germline): DFQATT, SNEGSKA (reference sequence). With 6 bases removed from V and 4 bases from J, the gap between germline ends came to 8 bases. The CDR3 consists of 11 residues.

This clonotype has a count of ten or more. The chain recombines TRBV28 with TRBJ2-3; 13 positions agree with TRBD2. Per the germline V gene, CDR1 is MDHEN and CDR2 is SYDVKM. The CDR3 consists of 16 residues. The J segment lost 4 bases and the V segment lost 6 bases, leaving 7 bases of the junction unmatched. This CDR3 is CASSPEGLAGSDTQYF. CDR3 DNA sequence: TGTGCCAGCAGCCCCGAGGGACTAGCGGGATCAGATACGCAGTATTTT.

This clonotype was recorded at least ten times. The V call is TRBV10-3, the J call TRBJ2-7; maybe TRBD2 (7 bases). The CDR3 has 15 residues. The V gene lost 2 bases and the J gene lost 3 bases, with 14 bases spanning the gap. The germline V gene has CDR1 ENHRY and CDR2 SYGVKD. CDR3 amino acids: CAISEVGGARYEQYF. The CDR3 DNA sequence: TGTGCCATCAGTGAGGTAGGGGGGGCGCGCTACGAGCAGTACTTC.

This clonotype appeared many times. The CDR3 spells CASSFRSLQSNQFF. The CDR3, as DNA: TGCGCCAGCAGCTTTAGGAGCCTCCAATCGAACCAGTTCTTC. The chain employs TRBV5-1 and TRBJ2-1; D not resolved. CDR1 is SGHRS and CDR2 is YFSETQ in the germline V gene. CDR3 size: 14 residues. Trimming removed 2 bases from V and 13 bases from J, with 19 bases in between.

This clonotype was seen at least ten times. This rearrangement joins TRBV6-5 to TRBJ2-3; 13 positions match TRBD2. Germline assignment: CDR1 MNHEY and CDR2 SVGAGI. The V and J ends lost 4 bases and 5 bases, in that order; junction bases with no gene match: 6. The CDR3 consists of 16 residues. CDR3 in amino acids: CASSFGLAGVKDTQYF. DNA of the CDR3: TGTGCCAGCAGTTTCGGACTAGCGGGAGTGAAAGATACGCAGTATTTT.